The 32 T cell receptor beta chains in this list originate from one sample, sequenced in a study of blood T cell repertoires in COVID-19. Assay used: immunoSEQ multiplex PCR; TCRdb lists only in-frame clones, some missing. Altogether under 250,000 clones are present, over 70% being singletons, with the ten largest covering approximately 3.7%. Sequenced: PBMCs or T cells enriched from blood (not recorded which). The receptors were sampled from a woman in her 30s who had been exposed to COVID-19.

This sequence joins TRBV28 and TRBJ1-2; D not certain. Trimming took off 3 bases at V and 6 bases at J, with 5 bases between the two ends. CDR1 is MDHEN and CDR2 is SYDVKM in the germline V gene. The CDR3 sequence is 11 residues long. The CDR3 protein is CASSLRDGYTF. As DNA, the CDR3 is TGTGCCAGCAGTTTGAGGGATGGCTACACCTTC.

This clone was recorded once. This chain joins TRBV7-9 and TRBJ1-1, with 8 positions matching TRBD1. Trimming took 5 bases from V and 5 from J; bases not matched to a gene: 10. This CDR3 is 15 amino acids long. The V gene's germline CDR1 is SEHNR and CDR2 FQNEAQ (reference sequence). CDR3 nucleotide sequence: TGTGCCAGCAGCACGACAGGGGCCCTGGGGACTGAAGCTTTCTTT. Translating it yields CASSTTGALGTEAFF.

This sequence joins TRBV7-9 and TRBJ1-5; D ambiguous. The germline V and J ends were trimmed by 5 bases and 6 bases, with 11 bases remaining between them. Germline CDR1 is SEHNR and CDR2 is FQNEAQ (reference sequence). This CDR3 comprises 13 residues. CDR3 DNA sequence: TGTGCCAGCAGCCAGGATCCGGTTCAGCCCCAGCATTTT. It translates to CASSQDPVQPQHF.

The chain uses TRBV11-2 and TRBJ1-1; D gene uncertain. Germline CDR1 and CDR2: SGHAT and FQNNGV. Trimming left V 1 base short and J 1 base short, with 7 bases between. There are 14 residues in the CDR3. The CDR3: CASSLVLKNTEAFF. The CDR3 coding sequence is TGTGCCAGCAGCTTAGTTCTAAAGAACACTGAAGCTTTCTTT.

The chain is built from TRBV21-1 and TRBJ2-7; TRBD1 reflects the table's D call only, with no check against the DNA. TRBV21-1 is flagged as a pseudogene. The CDR3 extends over 13 amino acids. CDR3 bases: TGTGCCAGGATGGACAGGGGGCATAGGGAGCAGTACTTC. Translation gives CARMDRGHREQYF.

This clone was seen more than once but under ten times. The chain links TRBV18 to TRBJ2-3; D may be TRBD1 (6 bases). The CDR3 has 14 residues. CDR1 is KGHSH, CDR2 LQKENI, per germline. Trimming cost V 4 bases and J 0 bases, with 8 bases left between them. DNA for the CDR3: TGTGCCAGCTCACAGCAGGGGAGCACAGATACGCAGTATTTT. This codes for CASSQQGSTDTQYF.

This clone appeared a few times. This same CDR3 is encoded by further DNA sequences in the sample. V gene TRBV19 combines with J gene TRBJ1-3; maybe TRBD1 (6 bases). The CDR3 loop spans 14 amino acids. The germline V and J ends were trimmed by 3 bases and 2 bases, with 8 bases remaining between them. CDR1 and CDR2 from the germline V gene are LNHDA and SQIVND (reference sequence). The CDR3: CASSITGTGNTIYF. The CDR3 DNA is TGTGCCAGTAGTATTACAGGGACTGGAAACACCATATATTTT.

The J gene is TRBJ1-3, the V gene TRBV9; possibly TRBD1 for D (5 bases). CDR1 and CDR2 (germline): SGDLS, YYNGEE. This CDR3 has 16 amino acids. Trimming took off 0 bases at V and 2 bases at J, with 12 bases between the two ends. Written as DNA, the CDR3 is TGTGCCAGCAGCGTAGCTGGGGGGGGGACTGGAAACACCATATATTTT. Amino acids: CASSVAGGGTGNTIYF.

The chain links TRBV6-5 to TRBJ2-2, with D possibly being TRBD1 (5 bases). Germline CDR1 MNHEY, CDR2 SVGAGI. The CDR3 consists of 14 residues. V gave up 7 bases and J gave up 4 bases, with 13 bases separating them. The CDR3 reads CASKGTGRTGELFF. In nucleotides, the CDR3 is TGTGCCAGCAAGGGAACAGGTCGCACCGGGGAGCTGTTTTTT.

The genes are TRBV7-3 and TRBJ2-7, with a possible D match to TRBD2 (6 bases). V shed 2 bases and J shed 4 bases, with 12 bases lying between them. Germline-derived CDR1 and CDR2 are SGHTA and FQGTGA. CDR3 length equals 14 residues. CDR3 DNA sequence: TGTGCCAGCAGCTTACGGGGGAGAAGGTACGAGCAGTACTTC. Amino acid sequence: CASSLRGRRYEQYF.

The J gene is TRBJ2-7, the V gene TRBV19, with 8 bases that match TRBD2. V shed 5 bases and J 3 bases; nucleotides not matched to a gene: 9. The length of the CDR3 is 15 residues. The germline CDR1 and CDR2 sequences are LNHDA and SQIVND (reference sequence). The CDR3 region is CASSLSGTNLYEQYF. Here the CDR3 DNA reads TGTGCCAGTAGTCTTAGCGGGACTAACCTCTACGAGCAGTACTTC.

The rearrangement uses TRBV14 and TRBJ2-6; 9 nucleotides match TRBD1. Germline loops: CDR1 SGHDN, CDR2 FVKESK. This CDR3 spans 20 amino acids. Losses at the gene ends were 0 bases for V and 3 bases for J; bases not matched to a gene: 12. For the CDR3, the DNA is TGTGCCAGCAGCCAAGATTTTACGGGACAGGGAACGTTTGGGGCCAACGTCCTGACTTTC. Encoded protein: CASSQDFTGQGTFGANVLTF.

The V gene is TRBV28, the J gene TRBJ2-5; D is possibly TRBD1 (6 bases). The germline gives CDR1 MDHEN, CDR2 SYDVKM. The CDR3 covers 13 residues. Trimming shortened V by 7 bases and J by 4 bases, and 13 bases separated the two germline ends. CDR3 loop: CASTPDRRETQYF. CDR3 bases: TGTGCCAGCACCCCGGACAGAAGAGAGACCCAGTACTTC.

The chain is built from TRBV19 and TRBJ2-2, with D maybe TRBD1 (6 bases). The V end lost 5 bases, the J end lost 2 bases, and 15 bases lay between the germline ends. CDR3 length: 16 amino acids. Per the germline V gene, CDR1 is LNHDA and CDR2 is SQIVND (reference sequence). CDR3 nucleotides: TGTGCCAGTAGTCCAGGGGTGGCCCGTAACACCGGGGAGCTGTTTTTT. Translation: CASSPGVARNTGELFF.

V usage is TRBV7-9 and J usage is TRBJ1-6; 7 nucleotides agree with TRBD1. CDR1 SEHNR and CDR2 FQNEAQ come from the germline V gene (reference sequence). Trimming cost V 1 base and J 3 bases; bases outside gene matches: 6. The CDR3 consists of 17 residues. In DNA form, the CDR3 reads TGTGCCAGCAGCTTAGGCTCCGGGACAGTCTATAATTCACCCCTCCACTTT. This sequence encodes CASSLGSGTVYNSPLHF.

The V call is TRBV19, the J call TRBJ2-7; D may be TRBD1 (6 bases). The ends were cut back, 3 bases at V and 0 bases at J, with 15 bases in the middle. The CDR3 is made up of 16 amino acids. Looked up from germline, CDR1 is LNHDA and CDR2 is SQIVND (reference sequence). Here the CDR3 DNA reads TGTGCCAGTAGTATCCCCACAGGGCTAAGCTCCTACGAGCAGTACTTC. Amino acid sequence: CASSIPTGLSSYEQYF.

J is TRBJ1-5 and V is TRBV2; unclear D gene. Trimming removed 2 bases at V and 3 bases at J, with 8 bases between. Germline CDR1 is SNHLY and CDR2 is FYNNEI. The CDR3 loop spans 14 amino acids. The CDR3 nucleotides are TGTGCCAGCAGTGAAATAGAGTTCAATCAGCCCCAGCATTTT. Amino acid sequence: CASSEIEFNQPQHF.

This chain connects TRBV5-1 to TRBJ2-2; tentative D call: TRBD1 (6 bases). The V and J ends lost 4 bases and 1 base respectively, with 14 bases between them. CDR1 and CDR2 (germline): SGHRS, YFSETQ. The CDR3 is made up of 16 amino acids. The CDR3 DNA is TGCGCCAGCAGCACCTACAGGGAACGGAACACCGGGGAGCTGTTTTTT. Its translation: CASSTYRERNTGELFF. The complete variable domain, with remaining parts taken from reference TRBV5-1 and TRBJ2-2, reads KAGVTQTPRYLIKTRGQQVTLSCSPISGHRSVSWYQQTPGQGLQFLFEYFSETQRNKGNFPGRFSGRQFSNSRSEMNVSTLELGDSALYLCASSTYRERNTGELFFGEGSRLTVL.

The chain links TRBV28 to TRBJ2-7, with 11 bases matching TRBD2. CDR1 and CDR2 from the germline V gene are MDHEN and SYDVKM. V shed 3 bases and J 7 bases; nucleotides not matched to a gene: 11. The CDR3 totals 16 residues. Written as DNA, the CDR3 is TGTGCCAGCAGTTTGGGTACTAGCGGGAGAAGATGGGAGCAGTACTTC. It is translated as CASSLGTSGRRWEQYF.

CDR3 bases: TGTGCCAGCAGTTACTCTGTTGGGGCCGCGCAGTACTTC. Translation gives CASSYSVGAAQYF. The V gene is TRBV6-5, the J gene TRBJ2-7; tentative D call: TRBD1 (5 bases). The V end lost 0 bases, the J end lost 9 bases, and 12 bases lay between the germline ends. Looked up from germline, CDR1 is MNHEY and CDR2 is SVGAGI. The CDR3 loop spans 13 amino acids.

This clone has a handful of counts. The chain employs TRBV4-2 and TRBJ1-3; no clear D. V was pared by 0 bases and J by 2 bases, with 14 bases between. The CDR3 spans 17 residues. Germline V gives CDR1 LGHNA, CDR2 YNFKEQ. CDR3 DNA sequence: TGTGCCAGCAGCCAAGAGCTAAGAGGGAGGACTGGAAACACCATATATTTT. Translating it yields CASSQELRGRTGNTIYF.

The chain couples TRBV2 to TRBJ2-2; 10 bases are shared with TRBD2. The CDR3 extends over 16 amino acids. The junction had 3 bases not matched to a gene; V was cut back by 1 base and J by 4 bases. Looked up from germline, CDR1 is SNHLY and CDR2 is FYNNEI. For the CDR3, the DNA is TGTGCCAGCAGTGAAGGGGGACTAGCGCGCACCGGGGAGCTGTTTTTT. Protein sequence: CASSEGGLARTGELFF.

The chain employs TRBV28 and TRBJ1-2; perhaps TRBD1 as D (6 bases). Germline V gives CDR1 MDHEN, CDR2 SYDVKM. V lost 4 bases to trimming and J lost 8 bases, with 20 bases between them. The CDR3 is made up of 15 amino acids. The CDR3 region is CASSSTPQGSGGYTF. The DNA for the CDR3 is TGTGCCAGCAGTTCCACCCCCCAGGGGTCGGGCGGCTACACCTTC.

The CDR3 DNA sequence: TGTGCCAGCAGCTTGGCCGCCTACGAGCAGTACTTC. Its protein product is CASSLAAYEQYF. The J gene is TRBJ2-7, the V gene TRBV5-6; no reliable D call. Germline CDR1 is SGHDT and CDR2 is YYEEEE. V lost 0 bases and J 2 bases, leaving 3 bases between the germline ends. The CDR3 covers 12 residues.

The V call is TRBV4-1, the J call TRBJ2-1; 8 bases agree with TRBD2. The germline V gene encodes CDR1 MGHRA and CDR2 YSYEKL. This CDR3 contains 16 residues. The trim removed 1 base at V and 6 bases at J, leaving 8 bases unmatched. This CDR3 is CASSQAWAGGGNEQFF. The CDR3 nucleotides read TGCGCCAGCAGCCAAGCTTGGGCGGGAGGTGGCAATGAGCAGTTCTTC.

This clone was seen once. V gene TRBV29-1 combines with J gene TRBJ2-1; D is uncertain. V gave up 5 bases and J gave up 0 bases, with 11 bases separating them. CDR1 and CDR2 (germline): SQVTM, ANQGSEA. This CDR3 is built from 14 residues. In DNA, the CDR3 is TGCAGCGTTAAGGCTAGAAGCTCCTACAATGAGCAGTTCTTC. It codes for CSVKARSSYNEQFF.

To note about this clone: At the DNA level, this CDR3 is encoded by other sequences in the same sample as well. This chain joins TRBV5-1 and TRBJ2-5, with 9 bases lining up with TRBD1. Looked up from germline, CDR1 is SGHRS and CDR2 is YFSETQ. There are 14 residues in the CDR3. V trimming: 4 bases; J trimming: 4 bases; junction bases outside the gene matches: 5. CDR3 in amino acids: CASSLGQGRETQYF. DNA of the CDR3: TGCGCCAGCAGCCTTGGACAGGGGCGAGAGACCCAGTACTTC.

The rearrangement uses TRBV19 and TRBJ2-7, with 9 positions matching TRBD1. V lost 6 bases to trimming and J lost 4 bases; unmatched junction nucleotides: 7. This CDR3 is 14 amino acids long. Germline-derived CDR1 and CDR2 are LNHDA and SQIVND (reference sequence). For the CDR3, the DNA is TGTGCCAGTAGCTTGACAGGGGGTAGGTACGAGCAGTACTTC. This gives the protein CASSLTGGRYEQYF. The entire variable domain, with the rest obtained from reference TRBV19 and TRBJ2-7, is as follows: DGGITQSPKYLFRKEGQNVTLSCEQNLNHDAMYWYRQDPGQGLRLIYYSQIVNDFQKGDIAEGYSVSREKKESFPLTVTSAQKNPTAFYLCASSLTGGRYEQYFGPGTRLTVT.

This rearrangement joins TRBV6-8 to TRBJ1-5; tentatively, D is TRBD1 (5 bases). Germline V gene lookup returns CDR1 MNHGY and CDR2 SAAAGT. V gave up 5 bases and J gave up 2 bases, with 13 bases separating them. This CDR3 comprises 15 residues. CDR3 in amino acids: CASSQQVTGNQPQHF. The CDR3 DNA sequence: TGTGCCAGCAGTCAACAGGTTACGGGCAATCAGCCCCAGCATTTT.

This chain uses TRBV6-5 with TRBJ1-2; possibly TRBD1 for D (6 bases). This CDR3 comprises 15 residues. V lost 7 bases, J lost 2 bases, and 17 bases lay in between. Germline CDR1 and CDR2: MNHEY and SVGAGI. The CDR3: CASTRGTQQNYGYTF. The CDR3 DNA reads as TGTGCCAGCACCAGGGGCACTCAACAAAACTATGGCTACACCTTC.

V and J are TRBV21-1 and TRBJ1-1; the table assigns TRBD1, which was not confirmed against the DNA. TRBV21-1 is labeled a pseudogene. This CDR3 is built from 15 residues. This CDR3 is CASSTTPQGNTEAFF. DNA of the CDR3: TGTGCCAGCAGCACAACTCCACAGGGTAACACTGAAGCTTTCTTT.

This chain uses TRBV30 with TRBJ2-7; the D is unclear. V lost 1 base, J lost 3 bases, and 4 bases lay in between. CDR3 length equals 11 residues. CDR1 and CDR2 from the germline V gene are GTSNPN and SVGIG (reference sequence). The chain's CDR3 is CAWSALYEQYF. The CDR3, as DNA: TGTGCCTGGAGTGCCCTCTACGAGCAGTACTTC.